A single sample gave rise to the 29 T cell receptor beta chains below, sequenced in a study of Ad26.COV2.S vaccination and SARS-CoV-2 variants. Treatment reported: some 20 received Ad26.COV2.S at low or high dose, single or two shots; several received placebo; per-sample allocation not given. Sampling was performed 63 days after the first vaccine or placebo injection. Sequenced by immunoSEQ multiplex PCR; TCRdb stores in-frame clones only, minus some. Of over 250,000 clones listed, around 87% were seen once; the top ten hold roughly 3.5%. The sequenced sample was peripheral blood, obtained in a trial of Ad26.COV2.S vaccine versus placebo. These TCRs come from a person aged 18-60 years who received the Ad26.COV2.S COVID-19 vaccine or a placebo.

The chain has TRBV29-1 and TRBJ2-5; 12 bases agree with TRBD1. The CDR3 loop spans 14 amino acids. Germline CDR1 and CDR2: SQVTM and ANQGSEA. The V and J ends lost 3 bases and 5 bases, in that order; junction bases with no gene match: 4. The CDR3 region is CSVERDRGLETQYF. The CDR3 DNA reads TGCAGCGTTGAGAGGGACAGGGGGCTGGAGACCCAGTACTTC.

This sequence joins TRBV5-4 and TRBJ2-7, with D unresolved. The CDR3 runs 15 residues. The germline V and J ends were trimmed by 4 bases and 2 bases, with 16 bases remaining between them. CDR1 and CDR2 from the germline V gene are SGHNT and YYREEE (reference sequence). CDR3 region: CASSRDTEGPYEQYF. CDR3 sequence (DNA): TGTGCCAGCAGCCGTGACACGGAAGGACCCTACGAGCAGTACTTC.

The chain employs TRBV27 and TRBJ2-2; either TRBD1 or TRBD2 may supply D (6 bases each). Trimming removed 10 bases from V and 0 bases from J, with 15 bases in between. This CDR3 has 15 amino acids. Germline V lookup: CDR1 MNHEY, CDR2 SMNVEV (reference sequence). The CDR3 DNA sequence: TGTGCCACCACCCCCGGGGGCGCGAACACCGGGGAGCTGTTTTTT. Translated: CATTPGGANTGELFF.

This chain joins TRBV4-3 and TRBJ2-3; TRBD1 or TRBD2 may be the D gene (6 bases each). The CDR3 runs to 17 residues. Germline V gives CDR1 LGHNA, CDR2 YSLEER. Deletions cut 0 bases from V and 1 base from J, with 14 bases between. The CDR3 nucleotides are TGCGCCAGCAGCCAAGACCGCCCGGGGGCCGGCACAGATACGCAGTATTTT. It is translated as CASSQDRPGAGTDTQYF.

This chain links TRBV6-1 with TRBJ1-2; 10 bases align to TRBD1. Germline trimming cut 1 base from V and 5 bases from J; bases unmatched to any gene: 4. CDR1 is MNHNS and CDR2 is SASEGT in the germline V gene. The CDR3 length is 15 residues. As DNA, the CDR3 is TGTGCCAGCAGTGAAGGACAGGGGGCTTGGTATGGCTACACCTTC. It translates to CASSEGQGAWYGYTF.

This clone was counted between two and nine times. The chain couples TRBV7-2 to TRBJ1-3; no clear D gene. Trimming removed 3 bases from V and 0 bases from J, with 3 bases in between. Germline V gives CDR1 SGHTA, CDR2 FQGNSA. The CDR3 runs 13 residues. CDR3 coding DNA: TGTGCCAGCAGCTTCCACTCTGGAAACACCATATATTTT. This sequence encodes CASSFHSGNTIYF.

The chain has TRBV6-1 and TRBJ2-3, with TRBD2 matching 10 bases. The CDR3 contains 16 residues. The germline CDR1 and CDR2 sequences are MNHNS and SASEGT. The trim removed 4 bases at V and 1 base at J, leaving 5 bases unmatched. The CDR3 loop is CASSASGRGGTDTQYF. The CDR3 DNA follows: TGTGCCAGCAGTGCGAGCGGGAGGGGGGGCACAGATACGCAGTATTTT.

J is TRBJ2-2 and V is TRBV18, with TRBD2 as a possible D gene (5 bases). Germline loops: CDR1 KGHSH, CDR2 LQKENI. The CDR3 is made up of 16 amino acids. Trimming took off 2 bases at V and 2 bases at J, with 12 bases between the two ends. CDR3 sequence (DNA): TGTGCCAGCTCACCATTATCCGGGATTAACACCGGGGAGCTGTTTTTT. This codes for CASSPLSGINTGELFF.

This clone was counted once. Germline is not matched at one junction end, which may reflect a read error. The chain employs TRBV27 and TRBJ2-7, with D perhaps TRBD2 (6 bases). Germline V gene lookup returns CDR1 MNHEY and CDR2 SMNVEV (reference sequence). This CDR3 is built from 15 residues. The CDR3 DNA reads TGTGCCAGCAGGTTATTGGGGGGTCCTACCTACGAGCAGTACTTC. Encoded protein: CASRLLGGPTYEQYF.

The genes are TRBV30 and TRBJ2-1; D is possibly TRBD1 (6 bases). Germline assignment: CDR1 GTSNPN and CDR2 SVGIG (reference sequence). V gave up 1 base and J gave up 6 bases, with 10 bases separating them. The CDR3 spans 13 residues. Here the CDR3 DNA reads TGTGCCTGGAGTGGGGACATGGTCAATGAGCAGTTCTTC. It specifies CAWSGDMVNEQFF.

This chain uses TRBV9 with TRBJ1-2, with unresolved D. The CDR3 totals 11 residues. Per the germline V gene, CDR1 is SGDLS and CDR2 is YYNGEE. Trimming pared 7 bases from V and 4 bases from J, leaving 8 bases between. CDR3 nucleotide sequence: TGTGCCAGCCCGCGTGGCTATGGCTACACCTTC. This translates into CASPRGYGYTF. The entire variable domain, with the rest obtained from reference TRBV9 and TRBJ1-2, is as follows: DSGVTQTPKHLITATGQRVTLRCSPRSGDLSVYWYQQSLDQGLQFLIQYYNGEERAKGNILERFSAQQFPDLHSELNLSSLELGDSALYFCASPRGYGYTFGSGTRLTVV.

Worth noting for this clone: Additional DNA sequences in this sample encode the identical CDR3. Here the CDR3 DNA reads TGTGCCAGCAGCGCCCGGGACGCTCCCTACAATGAGCAGTTCTTC. Its protein is CASSARDAPYNEQFF. The gene calls are TRBV9 and TRBJ2-1; D possibly matches TRBD1 or TRBD2 (5 bases each). V was trimmed by 3 bases and J by 2 bases, leaving 12 bases between them. The CDR3 is 15 amino acids. The V gene's germline CDR1 is SGDLS and CDR2 YYNGEE.

V and J are TRBV7-2 and TRBJ1-1; 8 nucleotides align to TRBD1. After removal of 5 bases from V and 2 bases from J, the junction contained 7 bases not matched to a gene. CDR1 and CDR2 from the germline V gene are SGHTA and FQGNSA. The CDR3 is 15 residues long. This CDR3 reads CASSTGQGTNTEAFF. As DNA, the CDR3 is TGTGCCAGCAGCACTGGACAGGGAACAAACACTGAAGCTTTCTTT.

The genes are TRBV5-1 and TRBJ2-3; D ambiguous. V dropped 2 bases and J dropped 6 bases, with 16 bases sitting between them. This CDR3 contains 15 residues. Germline CDR1 SGHRS, CDR2 YFSETQ. The CDR3 bases are TGCGCCAGCAGCTTCGGTAACGTGGGGTCCGATACGCAGTATTTT. Translated, it gives CASSFGNVGSDTQYF.

The V call is TRBV11-2, the J call TRBJ2-7; 10 positions agree with TRBD1. The germline gives CDR1 SGHAT, CDR2 FQNNGV. V was pared by 5 bases and J by 1 base, with 5 bases of the junction left unmatched. The CDR3 length is 15 residues. The CDR3 reads CASSPRQGASYEQYF. In nucleotides, the CDR3 is TGTGCCAGCAGCCCAAGACAGGGGGCGTCCTACGAGCAGTACTTC.

This clone occurred a few times. The chain joins TRBV7-9 to TRBJ2-1; 8 bases fit TRBD2. The length of the CDR3 is 15 residues. CDR1 is SEHNR and CDR2 is FQNEAQ in the germline V gene (reference sequence). The junction had 5 bases not matched to a gene; V was cut back by 2 bases and J by 5 bases. The chain's CDR3 is CASSLLSGEHNEQFF. The DNA for the CDR3 is TGTGCCAGCAGCTTACTTAGCGGGGAACACAATGAGCAGTTCTTC. The full variable domain, with the rest looked up from reference TRBV7-9 and TRBJ2-1, is DTGVSQNPRHKITKRGQNVTFRCDPISEHNRLYWYRQTLGQGPEFLTYFQNEAQLEKSRLLSDRFSAERPKGSFSTLEIQRTEQGDSAMYLCASSLLSGEHNEQFFGPGTRLTVL.

In its sample, this clone was seen a few times. This rearrangement joins TRBV7-2 to TRBJ1-5; D is uncertain. Trimming removed 1 base at V and 5 bases at J, with 6 bases between. CDR1 and CDR2 (germline): SGHTA, FQGNSA. CDR3 length: 13 residues. As DNA, the CDR3 is TGTGCCAGCAGCTTAGTCCAGGATCAGCCCCAGCATTTT. Encoded protein: CASSLVQDQPQHF.

This chain connects TRBV18 to TRBJ2-6, with D perhaps matching TRBD1 (5 bases). Trimming removed 5 bases from V and 0 bases from J, with 20 bases in between. Germline V gene sequence: CDR1 KGHSH, CDR2 LQKENI. CDR3 length equals 19 residues. Written as DNA, the CDR3 is TGTGCCAGCTCAGTCGACAGTATCTTTACTCACTCTGGGGCCAACGTCCTGACTTTC. It is translated as CASSVDSIFTHSGANVLTF.

The chain uses TRBV7-9 and TRBJ1-1; D is possibly TRBD1 (6 bases). This CDR3 contains 17 residues. Looked up from germline, CDR1 is SEHNR and CDR2 is FQNEAQ (reference sequence). V lost 5 bases, J lost 4 bases, and 23 bases lay in between. The CDR3 is CASSAFLISDRFTEAFF. For the CDR3, the DNA is TGTGCCAGCAGCGCGTTCCTCATATCGGACAGATTCACTGAAGCTTTCTTT.

This clone showed up just once. The chain uses TRBV7-9 and TRBJ2-3; D is ambiguous. V was clipped by 1 base and J by 0 bases, with 2 bases between them. The CDR3 runs 13 residues. Germline CDR1 reads SEHNR; CDR2 reads FQNEAQ (reference sequence). CDR3 sequence (DNA): TGTGCCAGCAGCTTAGACAGCACAGATACGCAGTATTTT. Translating gives CASSLDSTDTQYF. The whole variable domain, filled in from reference TRBV7-9 and TRBJ2-3, reads DTGVSQNPRHKITKRGQNVTFRCDPISEHNRLYWYRQTLGQGPEFLTYFQNEAQLEKSRLLSDRFSAERPKGSFSTLEIQRTEQGDSAMYLCASSLDSTDTQYFGPGTRLTVL.

This clone was detected once. The V and J genes are TRBV5-1 and TRBJ2-1, with D hard to call. This CDR3 region has 14 residues. Germline CDR1 SGHRS, CDR2 YFSETQ. Trimming shortened V by 1 base and J by 9 bases, and 14 bases separated the two germline ends. The CDR3 protein is CASSLYWGSSEQFF. CDR3 DNA sequence: TGCGCCAGCAGCTTGTATTGGGGTTCGAGTGAGCAGTTCTTC.

The chain recombines TRBV4-2 with TRBJ1-2; 9 bases fit TRBD1. This CDR3 has 15 residues. CDR1 is LGHNA, CDR2 YNFKEQ, per germline. The V segment lost 5 bases and the J segment 2 bases; nucleotides outside the gene matches: 6. CDR3 in DNA: TGTGCCAGCAGCTCCGGGACAGGGATAAACTATGGCTACACCTTC. This gives the protein CASSSGTGINYGYTF.

The chain is built from TRBV4-1 and TRBJ2-5; 7 bases line up with TRBD2. Trimming took 6 bases from V and 4 from J; bases not matched to a gene: 8. This CDR3 has 14 residues. CDR1 and CDR2 from the germline V gene are MGHRA and YSYEKL. Here the CDR3 reads CASRGVAGGETQYF. The CDR3 DNA sequence: TGCGCCAGCAGAGGGGTAGCGGGTGGAGAGACCCAGTACTTC.

The V and J genes are TRBV12-5 and TRBJ1-6; TRBD1 matches 9 bases. The germline V gene encodes CDR1 LGHNT and CDR2 FRNRAP. Trimming took 0 bases from V and 10 from J; bases not matched to a gene: 7. This CDR3 contains 16 residues. This CDR3 reads CASGLVIGTGMSPLHF. As DNA, the CDR3 is TGTGCTAGTGGTTTGGTAATTGGGACAGGGATGTCACCCCTCCACTTT.

This clone was detected a few times. The chain employs TRBV18 and TRBJ2-7; TRBD2 matches 9 bases. Germline V gene data show CDR1 as KGHSH and CDR2 as LQKENI. This CDR3 comprises 16 residues. The ends lost 2 bases at V and 6 bases at J; junction bases unmatched: 11. CDR3 nucleotides: TGTGCCAGCTCACCAAACACAGCGGGAGGTGCTGGCGAGCAGTACTTC. Residues: CASSPNTAGGAGEQYF.

The chain has TRBV18 and TRBJ2-7; tentative D call: TRBD1 (6 bases). CDR1 and CDR2 (germline): KGHSH, LQKENI. Deletions cut 2 bases from V and 2 bases from J, with 10 bases between. The CDR3 has 14 amino acids. As DNA, the CDR3 is TGTGCCAGCTCACCATACCGGGACACCTACGAGCAGTACTTC. Translation: CASSPYRDTYEQYF.

The chain recombines TRBV19 with TRBJ1-1; the match to TRBD1 covers 7 bases. CDR1 and CDR2 from the germline V gene are LNHDA and SQIVND (reference sequence). The length of the CDR3 is 16 residues. Trimming cost V 5 bases and J 4 bases; bases outside gene matches: 13. This chain's CDR3 is CASSVMGPSGGTEAFF. CDR3 sequence (DNA): TGTGCCAGTAGTGTAATGGGCCCCTCAGGGGGCACTGAAGCTTTCTTT. Full variable domain (outside the CDR3, taken from reference TRBV19 and TRBJ1-1): DGGITQSPKYLFRKEGQNVTLSCEQNLNHDAMYWYRQDPGQGLRLIYYSQIVNDFQKGDIAEGYSVSREKKESFPLTVTSAQKNPTAFYLCASSVMGPSGGTEAFFGQGTRLTVV.

The V gene is TRBV20-1, the J gene TRBJ1-2; 7 bases map to TRBD1. Unmatched junction bases numbered 3, after V lost 5 bases and J lost 6 bases. The CDR3 consists of 11 residues. CDR1 DFQATT and CDR2 SNEGSKA come from the germline V gene (reference sequence). CDR3 amino acids: CSALQGHGYTF. In DNA, the CDR3 is TGCAGTGCTTTACAGGGGCATGGCTACACCTTC.

This clone was seen more than once but under ten times. This CDR3 is also generated by other DNA sequences in the sample. The V call is TRBV11-2, the J call TRBJ1-1; no firm D call. V was cut by 1 base and J by 1 base, with 4 bases left in between. CDR3 size: 13 residues. Germline values: CDR1 SGHAT, CDR2 FQNNGV. This chain's CDR3 is CASSLAGNTEAFF. CDR3 in DNA: TGTGCCAGCAGCTTAGCAGGGAACACTGAAGCTTTCTTT.